The 14 T cell receptor beta chains below all came from one sample that was sequenced in a study of Ad26.COV2.S vaccination and SARS-CoV-2 variants. Treatment specified: roughly 18 received Ad26.COV2.S at low or high dose, single or two shots; several received placebo; per-sample allocation not given. Material that was analyzed had been drawn on day 63 after the first vaccine or placebo injection. Some clones are missing from TCRdb's copy, which holds only in-frame ones; the method was immunoSEQ multiplex PCR. The table shows 380,000 or so clones, with around nine tenths occurring only once. The specimen was peripheral blood, collected in a trial of Ad26.COV2.S vaccine versus placebo. These receptor sequences come from a person aged 18-65 years who received the Ad26.COV2.S COVID-19 vaccine or a placebo.

The V call is TRBV29-1, the J call TRBJ1-5; 7 bases map to TRBD1. The V and J ends lost 4 bases and 4 bases, in that order; junction bases with no gene match: 4. The CDR3 extends over 13 amino acids. The germline V gene encodes CDR1 SQVTM and CDR2 ANQGSEA. The CDR3 spells CSVARDRNQPQHF. The CDR3 DNA reads TGCAGCGTTGCTAGGGACAGAAATCAGCCCCAGCATTTT.

The chain links TRBV19 to TRBJ2-7; D is possibly TRBD1 (6 bases). Trimming took off 1 base at V and 1 base at J, with 14 bases between the two ends. From germline, CDR1 is LNHDA and CDR2 SQIVND (reference sequence). CDR3 size: 16 residues. CDR3 DNA sequence: TGTGCCAGTAGTATAGCGTCAGGGGAGCTATCCTACGAGCAGTACTTC. This gives the protein CASSIASGELSYEQYF. The full variable domain, its missing parts supplied by reference TRBV19 and TRBJ2-7, is DGGITQSPKYLFRKEGQNVTLSCEQNLNHDAMYWYRQDPGQGLRLIYYSQIVNDFQKGDIAEGYSVSREKKESFPLTVTSAQKNPTAFYLCASSIASGELSYEQYFGPGTRLTVT.

This chain connects TRBV13 to TRBJ1-1; no firm D call. Germline CDR1 PRHDT, CDR2 FYEKMQ (reference sequence). The CDR3 is 14 residues long. Trimming took 5 bases from V and 4 from J, leaving 14 bases between them. Here the CDR3 DNA reads TGTGCCAGCAGCCGCCAATCTTCGAGCACTGAAGCTTTCTTT. This translates into CASSRQSSSTEAFF.

The chain employs TRBV19 and TRBJ1-5; weak D call: TRBD1 (6 bases). Trimming removed 5 bases at V and 3 bases at J, with 14 bases between. This CDR3 region has 15 residues. CDR1 is LNHDA and CDR2 is SQIVND in the germline V gene (reference sequence). The CDR3 DNA is TGTGCCAGTAGTCCCGTGACAGGAACCAATCAGCCCCAGCATTTT. Its translation is CASSPVTGTNQPQHF.

The rearrangement uses TRBV5-1 and TRBJ2-7, with D tentatively TRBD1 (5 bases). The CDR3 loop spans 15 amino acids. V lost 0 bases to trimming and J lost 0 bases, with 10 bases between them. Germline CDR1 and CDR2: SGHRS and YFSETQ. The CDR3: CASSLDPDSSYEQYF. CDR3 nucleotides: TGCGCCAGCAGCTTGGATCCAGACAGCTCCTACGAGCAGTACTTC.

The chain carries TRBV29-1 and TRBJ1-1; 7 bases fit TRBD1. Trimming took 6 bases from V and 5 from J; bases not matched to a gene: 9. Per the germline V gene, CDR1 is SQVTM and CDR2 is ANQGSEA. The CDR3 contains 13 residues. Written as DNA, the CDR3 is TGCAGCGTGGACAGGTCCCGGGGTACTGAAGCTTTCTTT. Translating gives CSVDRSRGTEAFF.

The rearrangement uses TRBV6-1 and TRBJ1-3; D ambiguous. Deletions cut 3 bases from V and 0 bases from J, with 9 bases between. This CDR3 contains 15 residues. The germline V gene has CDR1 MNHNS and CDR2 SASEGT. The CDR3 region is CASSDGPNSGNTIYF. Written as DNA, the CDR3 is TGTGCCAGCAGTGATGGGCCCAACTCTGGAAACACCATATATTTT.

This clone was seen a single time. V is TRBV5-1 and J is TRBJ2-2, with TRBD2 matching 14 bases. Germline V gene sequence: CDR1 SGHRS, CDR2 YFSETQ. This CDR3 comprises 19 residues. Germline trimming cut 2 bases from V and 4 bases from J; bases unmatched to any gene: 10. CDR3 sequence: CASSFGTSGRISGTGELFF. The CDR3 DNA reads as TGCGCCAGCAGCTTCGGGACTAGCGGGAGAATTTCAGGCACCGGGGAGCTGTTTTTT.

This clone was observed a single time. The CDR3 DNA follows: TGTGCCAGCAGCTCCTCCAGGACAGGGATGCCGTTGGATACGCAGTATTTT. This sequence encodes CASSSSRTGMPLDTQYF. This chain links TRBV7-2 with TRBJ2-3; 8 bases match TRBD1. With 4 bases clipped from V and 6 bases from J, the junction kept 15 bases outside the gene matches. CDR3 length: 17 residues. CDR1 is SGHTA, CDR2 FQGNSA, per germline.

V is TRBV28 and J is TRBJ1-4; 8 bases match TRBD1. Germline V gives CDR1 MDHEN, CDR2 SYDVKM. This CDR3 region has 17 residues. V gave up 4 bases and J gave up 2 bases; unmatched junction bases: 9. CDR3 in amino acids: CASSYWGPGGTNEKLFF. In DNA form, the CDR3 reads TGTGCCAGCAGTTATTGGGGGCCAGGGGGCACTAATGAAAAACTGTTTTTT.

This clone was counted many times. J is TRBJ2-1 and V is TRBV7-2; TRBD1 matches at 7 bases. CDR3 length: 14 residues. V shed 3 bases and J 9 bases; nucleotides not matched to a gene: 8. The germline V gene has CDR1 SGHTA and CDR2 FQGNSA. CDR3 in DNA: TGTGCCAGCAGCTTTTTCAGGGGGTCGGGTGAGCAGTTCTTC. This translates into CASSFFRGSGEQFF.

J is TRBJ1-1 and V is TRBV6-5, with D perhaps TRBD1 (5 bases). Germline V gene sequence: CDR1 MNHEY, CDR2 SVGAGI. Deletions cut 8 bases from V and 1 base from J, with 17 bases between. The CDR3 runs to 15 residues. The CDR3 DNA is TGTGCCAGCGGGTTCCGCAGGGCCAGGAACACTGAAGCTTTCTTT. Encoded protein: CASGFRRARNTEAFF.

The chain uses TRBV19 and TRBJ2-2, with 15 nucleotides matching TRBD2. The CDR3 is 17 amino acids. Trimming at V came to 5 bases and at J to 6 bases, leaving 7 bases not matched to a gene. Germline V lookup: CDR1 LNHDA, CDR2 SQIVND (reference sequence). The CDR3 protein is CASSPGLAGGPAGELFF. CDR3 in DNA: TGTGCCAGTAGTCCAGGACTAGCGGGAGGGCCAGCCGGGGAGCTGTTTTTT.

The chain is built from TRBV7-9 and TRBJ2-7, with 12 bases identical to TRBD2. Per germline, CDR1 SEHNR and CDR2 FQNEAQ (reference sequence). The CDR3 totals 18 residues. V shed 1 base, J shed 2 bases, and the junction held 9 bases outside the gene matches. DNA for the CDR3: TGTGCCAGCAGCTTAGTAGGTGCCCCTAGCGGGAGGGCCTACGAGCAGTACTTC. Protein product: CASSLVGAPSGRAYEQYF.